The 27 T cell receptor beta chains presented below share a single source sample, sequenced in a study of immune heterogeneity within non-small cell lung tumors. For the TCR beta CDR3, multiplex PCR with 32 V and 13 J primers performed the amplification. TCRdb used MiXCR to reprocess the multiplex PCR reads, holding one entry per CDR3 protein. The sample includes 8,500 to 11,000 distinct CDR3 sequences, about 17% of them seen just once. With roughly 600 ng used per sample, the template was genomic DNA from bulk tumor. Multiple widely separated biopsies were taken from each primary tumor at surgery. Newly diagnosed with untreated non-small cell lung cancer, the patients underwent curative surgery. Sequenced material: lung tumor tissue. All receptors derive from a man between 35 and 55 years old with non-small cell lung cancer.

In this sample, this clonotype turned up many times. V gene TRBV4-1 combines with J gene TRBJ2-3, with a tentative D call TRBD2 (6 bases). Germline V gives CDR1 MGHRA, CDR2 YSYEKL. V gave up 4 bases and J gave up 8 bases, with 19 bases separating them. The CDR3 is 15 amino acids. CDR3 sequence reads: CASSPQGLSVSTQYF. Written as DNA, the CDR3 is TGCGCCAGCAGCCCGCAGGGACTTAGCGTCTCTACGCAGTATTTT.

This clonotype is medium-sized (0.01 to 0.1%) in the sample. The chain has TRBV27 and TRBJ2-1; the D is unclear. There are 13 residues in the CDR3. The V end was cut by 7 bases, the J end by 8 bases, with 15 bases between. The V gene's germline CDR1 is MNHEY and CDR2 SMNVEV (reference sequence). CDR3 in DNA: TGTGCCAGCAACCGGGCCAGTGGGTATGAGCAGTTCTTC. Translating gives CASNRASGYEQFF.

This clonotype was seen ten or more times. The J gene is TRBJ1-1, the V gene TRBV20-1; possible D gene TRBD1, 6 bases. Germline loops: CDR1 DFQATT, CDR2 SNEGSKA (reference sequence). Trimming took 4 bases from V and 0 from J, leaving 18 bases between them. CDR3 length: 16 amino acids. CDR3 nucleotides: TGCAGTGCTAACATTTTAGCAGGGGCCATGAACACTGAAGCTTTCTTT. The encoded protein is CSANILAGAMNTEAFF.

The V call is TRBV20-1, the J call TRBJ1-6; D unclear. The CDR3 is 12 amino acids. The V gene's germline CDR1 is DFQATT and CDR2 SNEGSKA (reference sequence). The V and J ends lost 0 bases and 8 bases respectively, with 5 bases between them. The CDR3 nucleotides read TGCAGTGCTAGAGATCTGGATTCACCCCTCCACTTT. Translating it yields CSARDLDSPLHF.

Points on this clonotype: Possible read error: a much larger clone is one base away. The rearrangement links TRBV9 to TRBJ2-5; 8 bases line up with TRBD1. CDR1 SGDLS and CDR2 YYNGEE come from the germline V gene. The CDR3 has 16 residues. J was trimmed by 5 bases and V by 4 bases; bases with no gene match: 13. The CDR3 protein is CASSIGIGTGEETQYF. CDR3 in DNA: TGTGCCAGCAGCATAGGAATCGGGACAGGAGAGGAGACCCAGTACTTC.

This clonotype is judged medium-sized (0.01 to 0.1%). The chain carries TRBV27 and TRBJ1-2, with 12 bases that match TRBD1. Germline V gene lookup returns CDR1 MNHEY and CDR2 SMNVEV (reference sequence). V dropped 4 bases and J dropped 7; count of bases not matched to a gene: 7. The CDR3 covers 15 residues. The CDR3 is CASSSPGTGGRGYTF. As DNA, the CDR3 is TGTGCCAGCAGTTCGCCGGGGACAGGGGGCCGTGGCTACACCTTC.

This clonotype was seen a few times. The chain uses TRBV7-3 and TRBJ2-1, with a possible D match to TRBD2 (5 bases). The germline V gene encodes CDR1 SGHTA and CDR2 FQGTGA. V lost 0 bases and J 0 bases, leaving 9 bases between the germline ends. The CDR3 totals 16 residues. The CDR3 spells CASSLTASLSYNEQFF. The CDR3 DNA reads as TGTGCCAGCAGCTTAACGGCTAGCCTCTCCTACAATGAGCAGTTCTTC. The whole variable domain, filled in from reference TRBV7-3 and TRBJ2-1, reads GAGVSQTPSNKVTEKGKYVELRCDPISGHTALYWYRQSLGQGPEFLIYFQGTGAADDSGLPNDRFFAVRPEGSVSTLKIQRTERGDSAVYLCASSLTASLSYNEQFFGPGTRLTVL.

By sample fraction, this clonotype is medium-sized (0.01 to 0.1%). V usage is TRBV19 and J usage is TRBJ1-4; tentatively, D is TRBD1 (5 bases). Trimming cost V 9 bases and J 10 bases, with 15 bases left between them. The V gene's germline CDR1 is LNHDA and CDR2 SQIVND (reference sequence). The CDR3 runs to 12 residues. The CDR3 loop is CARGIGRGKLFF. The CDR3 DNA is TGTGCCAGAGGCATAGGAAGGGGAAAACTGTTTTTT.

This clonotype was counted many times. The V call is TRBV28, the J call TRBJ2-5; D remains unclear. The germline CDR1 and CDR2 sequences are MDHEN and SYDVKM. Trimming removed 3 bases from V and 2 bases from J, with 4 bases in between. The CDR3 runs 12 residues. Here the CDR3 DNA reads TGTGCCAGCAGTTTGGGACAAGAGACCCAGTACTTC. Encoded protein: CASSLGQETQYF.

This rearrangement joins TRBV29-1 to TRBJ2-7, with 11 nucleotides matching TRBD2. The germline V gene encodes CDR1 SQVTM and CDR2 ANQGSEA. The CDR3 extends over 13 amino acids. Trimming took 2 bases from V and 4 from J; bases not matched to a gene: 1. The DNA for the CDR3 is TGCAGCGTTGAAACTAGCGGGAGTTACGAGCAGTACTTC. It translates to CSVETSGSYEQYF.

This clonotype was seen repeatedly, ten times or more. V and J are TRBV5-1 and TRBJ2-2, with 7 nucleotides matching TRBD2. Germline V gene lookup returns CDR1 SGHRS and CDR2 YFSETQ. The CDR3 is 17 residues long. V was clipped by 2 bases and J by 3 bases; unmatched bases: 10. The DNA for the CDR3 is TGCGCCAGCAGCTTTGCCTTAGCGGGTTATGACACCGGGGAGCTGTTTTTT. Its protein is CASSFALAGYDTGELFF.

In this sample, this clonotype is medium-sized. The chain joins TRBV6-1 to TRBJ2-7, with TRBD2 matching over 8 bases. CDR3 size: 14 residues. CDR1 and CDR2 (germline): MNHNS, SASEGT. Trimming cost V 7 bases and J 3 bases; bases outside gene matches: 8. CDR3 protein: CASTHAGGHYEQYF. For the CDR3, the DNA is TGTGCCAGCACTCATGCGGGGGGCCACTACGAGCAGTACTTC.

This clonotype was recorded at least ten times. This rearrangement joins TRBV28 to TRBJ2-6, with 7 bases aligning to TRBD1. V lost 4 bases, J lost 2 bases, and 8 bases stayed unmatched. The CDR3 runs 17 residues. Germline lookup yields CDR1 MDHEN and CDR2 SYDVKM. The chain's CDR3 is CASSSATGRPGANVLTF. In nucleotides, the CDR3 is TGTGCCAGCAGTTCAGCGACAGGGCGTCCTGGGGCCAACGTCCTGACTTTC.

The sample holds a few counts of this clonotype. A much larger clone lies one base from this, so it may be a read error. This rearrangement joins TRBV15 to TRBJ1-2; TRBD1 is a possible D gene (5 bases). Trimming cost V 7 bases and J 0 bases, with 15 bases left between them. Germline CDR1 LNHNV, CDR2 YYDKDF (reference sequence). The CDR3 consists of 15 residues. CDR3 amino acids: CATITGTGANYGYTF. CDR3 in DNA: TGTGCCACCATCACCGGGACGGGAGCTAACTATGGCTACACCTTC.

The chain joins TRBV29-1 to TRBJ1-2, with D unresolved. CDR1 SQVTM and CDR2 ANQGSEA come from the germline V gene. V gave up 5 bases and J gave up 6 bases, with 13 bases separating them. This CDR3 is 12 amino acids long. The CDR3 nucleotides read TGCAGCGTTCGCGACTCAACTGATGGCTACACCTTC. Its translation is CSVRDSTDGYTF.

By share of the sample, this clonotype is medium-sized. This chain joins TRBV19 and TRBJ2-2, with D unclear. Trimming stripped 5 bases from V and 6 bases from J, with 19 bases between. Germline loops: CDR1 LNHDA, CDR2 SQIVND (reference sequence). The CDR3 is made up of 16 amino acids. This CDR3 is CASSPRVGSFSGELFF. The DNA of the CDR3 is TGTGCCAGTAGTCCCCGGGTCGGGTCGTTCTCCGGGGAGCTGTTTTTT.

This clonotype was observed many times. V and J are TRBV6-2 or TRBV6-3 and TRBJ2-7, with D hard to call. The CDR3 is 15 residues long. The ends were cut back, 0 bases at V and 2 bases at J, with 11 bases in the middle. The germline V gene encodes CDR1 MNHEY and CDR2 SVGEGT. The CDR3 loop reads CASSYSTLLPYEQYF. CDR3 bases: TGTGCCAGCAGTTACTCCACCCTTTTACCCTACGAGCAGTACTTC.

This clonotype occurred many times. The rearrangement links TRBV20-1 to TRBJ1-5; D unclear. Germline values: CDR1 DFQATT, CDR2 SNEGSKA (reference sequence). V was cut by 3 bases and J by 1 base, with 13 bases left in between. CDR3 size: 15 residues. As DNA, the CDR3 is TGCAGTGCTAGTGGTGGGAGGGCGAGCAATCAGCCCCAGCATTTT. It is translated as CSASGGRASNQPQHF.

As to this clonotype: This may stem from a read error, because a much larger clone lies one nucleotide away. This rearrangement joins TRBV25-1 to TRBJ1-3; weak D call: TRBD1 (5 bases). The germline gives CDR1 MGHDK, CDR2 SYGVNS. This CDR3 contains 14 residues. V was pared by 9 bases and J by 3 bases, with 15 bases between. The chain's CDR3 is CARRPQGNGNTIYF. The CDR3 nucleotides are TGTGCCAGAAGACCCCAGGGTAATGGAAACACCATATATTTT.

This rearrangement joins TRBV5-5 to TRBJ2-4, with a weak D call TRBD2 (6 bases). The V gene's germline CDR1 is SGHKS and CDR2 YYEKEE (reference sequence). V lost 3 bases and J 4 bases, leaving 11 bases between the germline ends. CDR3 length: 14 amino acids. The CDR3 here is CASSSAGGKNIQYF. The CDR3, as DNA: TGTGCCAGCAGCTCCGCCGGGGGAAAAAACATTCAGTACTTC.

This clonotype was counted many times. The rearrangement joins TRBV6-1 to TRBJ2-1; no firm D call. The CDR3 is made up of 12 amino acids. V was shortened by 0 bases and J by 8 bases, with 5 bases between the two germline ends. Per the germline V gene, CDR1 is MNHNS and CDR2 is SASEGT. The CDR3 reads CASSEAGYEQFF. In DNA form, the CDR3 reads TGTGCCAGCAGTGAAGCAGGGTATGAGCAGTTCTTC.

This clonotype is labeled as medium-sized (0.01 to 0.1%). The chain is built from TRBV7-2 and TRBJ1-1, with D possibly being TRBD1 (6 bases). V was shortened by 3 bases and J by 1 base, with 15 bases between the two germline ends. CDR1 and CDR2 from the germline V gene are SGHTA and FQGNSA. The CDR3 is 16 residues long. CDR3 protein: CASSFTLRTANTEAFF. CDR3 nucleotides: TGTGCCAGCAGCTTCACCCTCAGGACAGCGAACACTGAAGCTTTCTTT.

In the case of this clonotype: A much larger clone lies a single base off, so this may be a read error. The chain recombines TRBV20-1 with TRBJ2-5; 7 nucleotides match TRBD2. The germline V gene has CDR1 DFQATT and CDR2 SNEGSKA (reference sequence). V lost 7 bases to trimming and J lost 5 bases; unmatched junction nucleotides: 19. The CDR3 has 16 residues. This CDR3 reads CSVSPGSGAYRETQYF. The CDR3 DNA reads TGCAGTGTTAGCCCCGGAAGCGGGGCGTACCGGGAGACCCAGTACTTC.

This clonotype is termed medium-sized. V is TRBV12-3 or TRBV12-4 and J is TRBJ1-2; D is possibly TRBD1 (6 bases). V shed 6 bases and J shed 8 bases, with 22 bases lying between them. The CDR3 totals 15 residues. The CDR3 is CASSSDGGNTRGYTF. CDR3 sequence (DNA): TGTGCCAGCAGCTCCGACGGGGGCAACACCCGGGGCTACACCTTC.

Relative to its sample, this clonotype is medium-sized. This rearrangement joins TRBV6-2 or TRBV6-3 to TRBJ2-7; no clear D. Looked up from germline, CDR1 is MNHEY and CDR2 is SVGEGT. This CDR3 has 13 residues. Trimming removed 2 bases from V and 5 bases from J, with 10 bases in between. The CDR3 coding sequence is TGTGCCAGCAGTTACCCCCCTGTCCACGAGCAGTACTTC. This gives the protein CASSYPPVHEQYF.

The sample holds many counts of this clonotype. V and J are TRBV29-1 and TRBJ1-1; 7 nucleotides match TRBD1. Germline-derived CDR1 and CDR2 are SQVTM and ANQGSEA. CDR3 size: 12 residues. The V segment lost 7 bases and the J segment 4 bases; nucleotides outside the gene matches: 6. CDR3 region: CSALRGFTEAFF. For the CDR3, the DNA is TGCAGCGCCCTCAGGGGGTTCACTGAAGCTTTCTTT.

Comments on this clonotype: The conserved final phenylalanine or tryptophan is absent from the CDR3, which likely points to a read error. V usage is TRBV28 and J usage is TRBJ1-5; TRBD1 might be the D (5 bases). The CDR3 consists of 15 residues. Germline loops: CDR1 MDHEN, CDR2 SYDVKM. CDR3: CASSLPDSFKQRQHV. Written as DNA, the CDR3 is TGTGCCAGCAGTTTACCAGACAGCTTCAAGCAGCGCCAGCATGTT.